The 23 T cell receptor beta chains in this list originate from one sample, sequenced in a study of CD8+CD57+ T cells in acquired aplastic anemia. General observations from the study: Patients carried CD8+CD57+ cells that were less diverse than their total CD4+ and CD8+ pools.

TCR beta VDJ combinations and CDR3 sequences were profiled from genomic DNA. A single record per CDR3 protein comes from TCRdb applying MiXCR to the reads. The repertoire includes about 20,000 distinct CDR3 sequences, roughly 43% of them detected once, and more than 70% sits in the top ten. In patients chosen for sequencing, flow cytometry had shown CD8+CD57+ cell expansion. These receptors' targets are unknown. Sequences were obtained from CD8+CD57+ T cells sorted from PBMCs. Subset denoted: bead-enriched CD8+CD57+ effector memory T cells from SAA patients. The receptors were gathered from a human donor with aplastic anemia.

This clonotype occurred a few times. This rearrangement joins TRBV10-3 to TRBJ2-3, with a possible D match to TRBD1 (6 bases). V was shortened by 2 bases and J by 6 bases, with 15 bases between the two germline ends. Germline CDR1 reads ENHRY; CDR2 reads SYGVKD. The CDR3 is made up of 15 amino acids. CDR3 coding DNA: TGTGCCATCAGTGAGGTGGCAGGGGAATTGGATACGCAGTATTTT. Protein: CAISEVAGELDTQYF.

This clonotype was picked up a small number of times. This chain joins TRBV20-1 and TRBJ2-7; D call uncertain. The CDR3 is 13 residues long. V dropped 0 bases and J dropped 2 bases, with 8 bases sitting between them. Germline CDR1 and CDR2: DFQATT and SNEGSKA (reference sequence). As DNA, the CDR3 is TGCAGTGCTAGAGATACTTCTGCCTACGAGCAGTACTTC. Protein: CSARDTSAYEQYF.

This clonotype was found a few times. This chain's CDR3 is CASRGVGNTGELFF. In nucleotides, the CDR3 is TGTGCCAGCAGAGGGGTCGGGAACACCGGGGAGCTGTTTTTT. This sequence joins TRBV5-4 and TRBJ2-2; D is perhaps TRBD1 (5 bases). This CDR3 spans 14 amino acids. Germline-derived CDR1 and CDR2 are SGHNT and YYREEE (reference sequence). The V and J ends lost 5 bases and 1 base respectively, with 9 bases between them.

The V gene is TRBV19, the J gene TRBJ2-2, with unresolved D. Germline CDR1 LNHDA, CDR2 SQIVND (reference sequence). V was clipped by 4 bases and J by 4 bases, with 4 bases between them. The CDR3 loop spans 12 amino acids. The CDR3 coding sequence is TGTGCCAGTAGTAGTATCACCGGGGAGCTGTTTTTT. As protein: CASSSITGELFF.

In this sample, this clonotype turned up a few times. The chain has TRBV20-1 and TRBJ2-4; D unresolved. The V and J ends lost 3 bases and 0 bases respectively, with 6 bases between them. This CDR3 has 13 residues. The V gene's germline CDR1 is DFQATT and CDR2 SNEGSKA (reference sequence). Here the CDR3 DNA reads TGCAGTGCTAGTCAGCTAGCCAAAAACATTCAGTACTTC. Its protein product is CSASQLAKNIQYF.

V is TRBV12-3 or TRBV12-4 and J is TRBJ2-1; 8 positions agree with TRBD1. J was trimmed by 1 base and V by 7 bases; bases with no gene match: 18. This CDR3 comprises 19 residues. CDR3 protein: CASTSSPGRGRRSYNEQFF. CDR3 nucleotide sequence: TGTGCCAGCACCTCTAGCCCCGGCAGGGGGCGCAGGTCCTACAATGAGCAGTTCTTC.

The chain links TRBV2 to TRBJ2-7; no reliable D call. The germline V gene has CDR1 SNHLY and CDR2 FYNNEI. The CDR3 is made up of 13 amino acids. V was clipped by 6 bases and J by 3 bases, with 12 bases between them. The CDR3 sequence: CASSKNGVYEQYF. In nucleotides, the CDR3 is TGTGCCAGCAGCAAAAATGGGGTCTACGAGCAGTACTTC.

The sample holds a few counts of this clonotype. CDR3 in amino acids: CSAYTGRDSNQPQHF. CDR3 bases: TGCAGTGCTTATACAGGGCGCGATAGCAATCAGCCCCAGCATTTT. The chain has TRBV20-1 and TRBJ1-5, with D maybe TRBD1 (6 bases). Germline CDR1 reads DFQATT; CDR2 reads SNEGSKA (reference sequence). The CDR3 runs to 15 residues. Trimming took 5 bases from V and 0 from J, leaving 14 bases between them.

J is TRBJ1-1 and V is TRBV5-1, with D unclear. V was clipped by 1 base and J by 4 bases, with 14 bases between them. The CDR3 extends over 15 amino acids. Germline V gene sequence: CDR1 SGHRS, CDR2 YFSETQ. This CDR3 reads CASSLWDVRGTEAFF. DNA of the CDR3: TGCGCCAGCAGCTTGTGGGATGTTCGGGGCACTGAAGCTTTCTTT.

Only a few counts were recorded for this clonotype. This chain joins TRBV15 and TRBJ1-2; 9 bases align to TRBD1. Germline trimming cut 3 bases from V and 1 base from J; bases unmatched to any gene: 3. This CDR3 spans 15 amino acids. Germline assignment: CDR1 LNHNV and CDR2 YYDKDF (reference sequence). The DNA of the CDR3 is TGTGCCACCAGCAGGGACAGGGGCTTTAACTATGGCTACACCTTC. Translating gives CATSRDRGFNYGYTF.

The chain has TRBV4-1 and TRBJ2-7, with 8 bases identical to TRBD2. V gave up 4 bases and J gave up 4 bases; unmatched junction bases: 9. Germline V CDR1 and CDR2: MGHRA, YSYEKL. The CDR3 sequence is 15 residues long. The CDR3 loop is CASSRLDSGIYEQYF. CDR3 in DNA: TGCGCCAGCAGCCGGTTGGATAGCGGGATTTACGAGCAGTACTTC.

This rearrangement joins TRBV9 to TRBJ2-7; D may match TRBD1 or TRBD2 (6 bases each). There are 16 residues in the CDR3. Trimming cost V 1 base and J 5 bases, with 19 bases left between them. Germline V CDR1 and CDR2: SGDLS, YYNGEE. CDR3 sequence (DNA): TGTGCCAGCAGCGTATCCCTCCGTGGGGGGCAGGACGAGCAGTACTTC. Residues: CASSVSLRGGQDEQYF.

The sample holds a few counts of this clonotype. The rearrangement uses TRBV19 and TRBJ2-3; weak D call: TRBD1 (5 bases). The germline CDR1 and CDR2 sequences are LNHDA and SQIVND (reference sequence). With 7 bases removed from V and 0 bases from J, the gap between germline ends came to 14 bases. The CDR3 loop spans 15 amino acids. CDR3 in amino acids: CASTPGSASTDTQYF. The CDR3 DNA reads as TGTGCCAGTACCCCAGGGTCCGCTAGCACAGATACGCAGTATTTT.

The CDR3 DNA follows: TGTGCCAGTAGTATCCAAGGGTCCTCTGGAAACACCATATATTTT. It yields the protein CASSIQGSSGNTIYF. This rearrangement joins TRBV19 to TRBJ1-3, with D hard to call. Germline-derived CDR1 and CDR2 are LNHDA and SQIVND (reference sequence). The ends were cut back, 3 bases at V and 0 bases at J, with 9 bases in the middle. The length of the CDR3 is 15 residues.

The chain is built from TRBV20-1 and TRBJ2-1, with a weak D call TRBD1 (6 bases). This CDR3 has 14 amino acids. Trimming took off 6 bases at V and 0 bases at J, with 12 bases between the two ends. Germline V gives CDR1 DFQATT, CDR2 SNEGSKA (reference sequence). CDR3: CSAAGTNSYNEQFF. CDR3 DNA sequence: TGCAGTGCCGCAGGGACAAACTCCTACAATGAGCAGTTCTTC.

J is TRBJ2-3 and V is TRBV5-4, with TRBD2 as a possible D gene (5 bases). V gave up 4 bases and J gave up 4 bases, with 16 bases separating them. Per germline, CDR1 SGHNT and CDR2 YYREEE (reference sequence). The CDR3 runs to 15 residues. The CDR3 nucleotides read TGTGCCAGCAGCCTAACCCGCACCGGGGCAGATACGCAGTATTTT. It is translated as CASSLTRTGADTQYF.

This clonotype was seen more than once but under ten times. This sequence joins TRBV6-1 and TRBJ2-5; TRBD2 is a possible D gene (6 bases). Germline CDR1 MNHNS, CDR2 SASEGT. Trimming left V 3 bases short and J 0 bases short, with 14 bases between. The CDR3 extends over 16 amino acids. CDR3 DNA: TGTGCCAGCAGTGATGGAGGACGGGAGTACCAAGAGACCCAGTACTTC. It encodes CASSDGGREYQETQYF.

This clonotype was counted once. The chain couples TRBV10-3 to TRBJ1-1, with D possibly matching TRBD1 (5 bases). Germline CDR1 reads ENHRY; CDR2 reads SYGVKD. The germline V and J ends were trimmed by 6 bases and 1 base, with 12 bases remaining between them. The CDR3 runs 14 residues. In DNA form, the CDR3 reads TGTGCCATCAGCCCCAGGGACCCGAACACTGAAGCTTTCTTT. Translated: CAISPRDPNTEAFF.

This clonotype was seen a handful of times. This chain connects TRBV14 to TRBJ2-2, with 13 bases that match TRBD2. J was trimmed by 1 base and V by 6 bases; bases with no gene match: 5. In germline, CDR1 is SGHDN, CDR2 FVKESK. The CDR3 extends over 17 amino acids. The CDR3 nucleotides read TGTGCCAGCAGGTCGACTAGCGGGGGGTTGAACACCGGGGAGCTGTTTTTT. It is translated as CASRSTSGGLNTGELFF.

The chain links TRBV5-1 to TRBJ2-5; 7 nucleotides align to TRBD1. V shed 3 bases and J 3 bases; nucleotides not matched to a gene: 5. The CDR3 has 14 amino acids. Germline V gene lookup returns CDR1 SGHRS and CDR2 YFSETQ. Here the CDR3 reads CASSSRQGEETQYF. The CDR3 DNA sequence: TGCGCCAGCAGCTCCCGACAGGGCGAAGAGACCCAGTACTTC.

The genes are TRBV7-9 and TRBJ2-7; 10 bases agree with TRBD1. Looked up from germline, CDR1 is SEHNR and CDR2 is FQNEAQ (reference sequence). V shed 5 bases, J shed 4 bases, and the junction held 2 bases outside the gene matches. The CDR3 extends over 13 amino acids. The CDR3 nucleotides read TGTGCCAGCAGCGGGGACAGGGGATACGAGCAGTACTTC. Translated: CASSGDRGYEQYF.

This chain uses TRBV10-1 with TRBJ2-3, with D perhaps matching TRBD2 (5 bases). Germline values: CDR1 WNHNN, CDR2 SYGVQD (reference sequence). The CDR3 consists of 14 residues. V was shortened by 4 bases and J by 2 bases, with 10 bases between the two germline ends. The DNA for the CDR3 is TGCGCCAGCAGTGGGCCGGGAACCACAGATACGCAGTATTTT. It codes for CASSGPGTTDTQYF.

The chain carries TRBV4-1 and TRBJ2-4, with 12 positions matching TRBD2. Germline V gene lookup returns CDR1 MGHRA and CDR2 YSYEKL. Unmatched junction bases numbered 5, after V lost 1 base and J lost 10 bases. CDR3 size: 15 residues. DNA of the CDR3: TGCGCCAGCAGCCAAGGACTAGCGGGAGTTGGTATTCAGTACTTC. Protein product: CASSQGLAGVGIQYF.